A single sample gave rise to the 27 T cell receptor beta chains below, sequenced in a study of radiotherapy plus CTLA-4 blockade in lung cancer. Only in-frame clones appear in the TCRdb table, and some are missing; sequencing was by immunoSEQ multiplex PCR. The table records roughly 120,000 clones, around 84% of them present only once. Material: peripheral blood, obtained from a patient treated with radiotherapy plus ipilimumab. All receptors derive from a human donor with non-small cell lung cancer that progressed on radiotherapy plus ipilimumab. Some clones in this sample may be carry-over from other donors' samples.

The chain combines TRBV7-3 with TRBJ2-1, with D maybe TRBD1 (5 bases). V shed 2 bases and J shed 2 bases, with 10 bases lying between them. Germline V CDR1 and CDR2: SGHTA, FQGTGA. CDR3 length: 15 amino acids. The CDR3 sequence: CASSLDSLTYNEQFF. In nucleotides, the CDR3 is TGTGCCAGCAGCTTAGACAGCTTAACCTACAATGAGCAGTTCTTC.

The chain couples TRBV25-1 to TRBJ1-1; a weak D match, TRBD1 (6 bases). Germline V lookup: CDR1 MGHDK, CDR2 SYGVNS. The length of the CDR3 is 13 residues. The V end lost 6 bases, the J end lost 0 bases, and 8 bases lay between the germline ends. CDR3 sequence (DNA): TGTGCCAGCAGGACAGGTATGAACACTGAAGCTTTCTTT. It codes for CASRTGMNTEAFF.

Comments on this clone: The germline gene is not matched at one end of the junction; a read error may be the cause. The gene calls are TRBV7-7 and TRBJ2-5, with 11 bases identical to TRBD2. The germline gives CDR1 SSHAT, CDR2 FNYEAQ (reference sequence). CDR3 length: 16 residues. In nucleotides, the CDR3 is TGTGCTAGCAGCTTAGGATTAGCGGGGGGGGAAGAGACCCAGTACTTC. It translates to CASSLGLAGGEETQYF.

This chain connects TRBV27 to TRBJ2-7; D might be TRBD1 (6 bases). Trimming shortened V by 6 bases and J by 3 bases, and 18 bases separated the two germline ends. The V gene's germline CDR1 is MNHEY and CDR2 SMNVEV (reference sequence). This CDR3 has 15 amino acids. The CDR3 reads CASSINNRDIYEQYF. The CDR3 DNA follows: TGTGCCAGCAGCATTAACAACCGGGACATCTACGAGCAGTACTTC.

In DNA form, the CDR3 reads TGTGCCAGCAGCGTGACAGGATTCTATGGCTACACCTTC. Translating it yields CASSVTGFYGYTF. The gene calls are TRBV9 and TRBJ1-2; weak D call: TRBD1 (6 bases). The V gene's germline CDR1 is SGDLS and CDR2 YYNGEE. The ends were cut back, 2 bases at V and 4 bases at J, with 9 bases in the middle. There are 13 residues in the CDR3.

This clone was seen more than once but under ten times. The chain uses TRBV7-9 and TRBJ1-5; 9 bases map to TRBD1. Per germline, CDR1 SEHNR and CDR2 FQNEAQ (reference sequence). The V segment lost 5 bases and the J segment 1 base; nucleotides outside the gene matches: 3. The CDR3 consists of 15 residues. The CDR3 region is CASSTGTGSNQPQHF. The CDR3 nucleotides are TGTGCCAGCAGCACTGGGACAGGGAGCAATCAGCCCCAGCATTTT.

The V and J genes are TRBV28 and TRBJ2-2; D is possibly TRBD1 (6 bases). Between the trimmed V and J ends, which lost 6 bases and 4 bases, there was a span of 15 bases. The CDR3 is 15 residues long. Germline CDR1 and CDR2: MDHEN and SYDVKM. The CDR3 protein is CASRSAGAATGELFF. CDR3 nucleotide sequence: TGTGCCAGCAGGTCGGCAGGGGCGGCCACCGGGGAGCTGTTTTTT.

V usage is TRBV7-2 and J usage is TRBJ2-1; D is possibly TRBD1 (5 bases). The V gene's germline CDR1 is SGHTA and CDR2 FQGNSA. Trimming pared 5 bases from V and 9 bases from J, leaving 14 bases between. The length of the CDR3 is 13 residues. CDR3 region: CASSQGQSSEQFF. Written as DNA, the CDR3 is TGTGCCAGCAGCCAAGGACAATCCAGTGAGCAGTTCTTC.

This rearrangement joins TRBV6-6 to TRBJ1-5; the D gene is possibly TRBD1 (5 bases). The CDR3 runs to 14 residues. V was pared by 2 bases and J by 6 bases, with 11 bases between. Germline V lookup: CDR1 MNHNY, CDR2 SVGAGI (reference sequence). CDR3 bases: TGTGCCAGCAGTTACGGGGGTCCGACTCAGCCCCAGCATTTT. Protein product: CASSYGGPTQPQHF.

V is TRBV7-6 and J is TRBJ1-4, with no clear D. The germline V gene has CDR1 SGHVS and CDR2 FNYEAQ. The CDR3 sequence is 16 residues long. V lost 6 bases and J lost 0, with 14 bases in between. DNA for the CDR3: TGTGCCAGCAGTCGCCGTACTGGATCAACTAATGAAAAACTGTTTTTT. Protein product: CASSRRTGSTNEKLFF.

V gene TRBV5-1 combines with J gene TRBJ1-1; D gene uncertain. This CDR3 region has 13 residues. The V gene's germline CDR1 is SGHRS and CDR2 YFSETQ. The V and J ends lost 5 bases and 11 bases respectively, with 19 bases between them. The CDR3 is CASSLDGGVSAFF. The CDR3 DNA is TGCGCCAGCAGTCTGGACGGCGGGGTTTCGGCTTTCTTT.

The V and J genes are TRBV2 and TRBJ1-5; no reliable D call. The ends were cut back, 6 bases at V and 7 bases at J, with 16 bases in the middle. The CDR3 sequence is 14 residues long. Germline V CDR1 and CDR2: SNHLY, FYNNEI. Here the CDR3 reads CASSGSSPRQPQHF. CDR3 sequence (DNA): TGTGCCAGCAGCGGATCAAGCCCTAGGCAGCCCCAGCATTTT.

This chain's CDR3 is CASSDRQKVGELFF. The CDR3 DNA sequence: TGTGCCAGCAGCGATAGACAGAAGGTCGGGGAGCTGTTTTTT. V usage is TRBV9 and J usage is TRBJ2-2; possible D gene TRBD1, 5 bases. In germline, CDR1 is SGDLS, CDR2 YYNGEE. V was cut by 3 bases and J by 7 bases, with 13 bases left in between. The CDR3 extends over 14 amino acids.

CDR3 nucleotides: TGTGCCAGCAGCAACGGGGCCCTGCCCCAGCATTTT. Its translation: CASSNGALPQHF. This rearrangement joins TRBV5-6 to TRBJ1-5; tentatively, D is TRBD1 (5 bases). With 4 bases removed from V and 9 bases from J, the gap between germline ends came to 11 bases. This CDR3 has 12 residues. The germline V gene encodes CDR1 SGHDT and CDR2 YYEEEE.

V gene TRBV11-3 combines with J gene TRBJ1-1; tentatively, D is TRBD1 (5 bases). The V and J ends lost 5 bases and 1 base respectively, with 11 bases between them. CDR3 size: 14 residues. The germline V gene has CDR1 SGHNT and CDR2 YENEEA. CDR3 region: CASSAMGENTEAFF. As DNA, the CDR3 is TGTGCCAGCAGCGCCATGGGGGAGAACACTGAAGCTTTCTTT.

This chain links TRBV28 with TRBJ1-2, with a possible D match to TRBD1 (5 bases). V lost 3 bases and J lost 4, with 9 bases in between. The germline gives CDR1 MDHEN, CDR2 SYDVKM. CDR3 size: 13 residues. The CDR3, as DNA: TGTGCCAGCAGTTTTCAGGGAGCCTATGGCTACACCTTC. Its translation: CASSFQGAYGYTF.

This clone was detected only once. J is TRBJ1-1 and V is TRBV2; 7 positions match TRBD1. Trimming took 5 bases from V and 10 from J; bases not matched to a gene: 10. CDR1 is SNHLY, CDR2 FYNNEI, per germline. CDR3 length: 13 residues. For the CDR3, the DNA is TGTGCCAGCAGTTTAACCGGGACAGAGGGAGCTTTCTTT. Amino acids: CASSLTGTEGAFF.

The chain joins TRBV7-3 to TRBJ1-1; the D gene is possibly TRBD1 (6 bases). Between the trimmed V and J ends, which lost 5 bases and 4 bases, there was a span of 14 bases. This CDR3 comprises 14 residues. CDR1 and CDR2 from the germline V gene are SGHTA and FQGTGA. CDR3 in DNA: TGTGCCAGCAGCGCCACACCAGGGGTCACTGAAGCTTTCTTT. It is translated as CASSATPGVTEAFF.

V and J are TRBV6-5 and TRBJ1-5; D may be TRBD1 (5 bases). Germline V gene sequence: CDR1 MNHEY, CDR2 SVGAGI. CDR3 size: 14 residues. Trimming shortened V by 2 bases and J by 6 bases, and 11 bases separated the two germline ends. CDR3 in amino acids: CASSYGAGVQPQHF. The DNA of the CDR3 is TGTGCCAGCAGTTACGGGGCGGGGGTTCAGCCCCAGCATTTT.

The CDR3 DNA reads TGTGCCAGCAGCCCGGGACAGGGAATCTATGGCTACACCTTC. Encoded protein: CASSPGQGIYGYTF. This chain links TRBV5-4 with TRBJ1-2; 9 bases agree with TRBD1. V was pared by 4 bases and J by 4 bases, with 5 bases of the junction left unmatched. The CDR3 is 14 residues long. Germline assignment: CDR1 SGHNT and CDR2 YYREEE (reference sequence).

This clone is a singleton in its sample. The J gene is TRBJ2-7, the V gene TRBV5-6, with D perhaps TRBD2 (6 bases). There are 15 residues in the CDR3. The germline V and J ends were trimmed by 4 bases and 3 bases, with 17 bases remaining between them. Germline V CDR1 and CDR2: SGHDT, YYEEEE. The CDR3 DNA sequence: TGTGCCAGCAGCCCCGGAGGGTCGGTAGTCTACGAGCAGTACTTC. Amino acid sequence: CASSPGGSVVYEQYF.

J is TRBJ1-4 and V is TRBV29-1; 7 bases are a match to TRBD1. Unmatched junction bases numbered 13, after V lost 6 bases and J lost 6 bases. In germline, CDR1 is SQVTM, CDR2 ANQGSEA. This CDR3 region has 15 residues. The CDR3 spells CSVRETGATDEKLFF. In DNA form, the CDR3 reads TGCAGCGTGAGGGAAACAGGGGCCACGGATGAAAAACTGTTTTTT.

The chain is built from TRBV5-1 and TRBJ1-4; 11 bases are a match to TRBD1. CDR3 size: 15 residues. Germline V lookup: CDR1 SGHRS, CDR2 YFSETQ. V shed 4 bases and J 8 bases; nucleotides not matched to a gene: 7. In DNA, the CDR3 is TGCGCCAGCAGCCCAGGACAGGGGGCGGGAGAAAAACTGTTTTTT. Translating gives CASSPGQGAGEKLFF.

The table lists this clone with a few counts. This chain connects TRBV5-1 to TRBJ1-3, with a tentative D call TRBD1 (5 bases). The CDR3 covers 15 residues. The germline CDR1 and CDR2 sequences are SGHRS and YFSETQ. With 0 bases removed from V and 9 bases from J, the gap between germline ends came to 16 bases. The CDR3 nucleotides are TGCGCCAGCAGCTTGGGTGTGGGACCGGGGACCACCATATATTTT. It translates to CASSLGVGPGTTIYF.

The rearrangement joins TRBV19 to TRBJ2-3; 13 nucleotides line up with TRBD2. The CDR3 has 16 amino acids. V dropped 5 bases and J dropped 2; count of bases not matched to a gene: 4. Germline values: CDR1 LNHDA, CDR2 SQIVND (reference sequence). The chain's CDR3 is CASSLGLAGDTDTQYF. CDR3 in DNA: TGTGCCAGTAGTCTCGGACTAGCGGGGGACACAGATACGCAGTATTTT.

This clone came up a few times. V and J are TRBV6-1 and TRBJ1-1; D is ambiguous. CDR1 is MNHNS, CDR2 SASEGT, per germline. V lost 5 bases to trimming and J lost 4 bases, with 11 bases between them. The CDR3 has 13 amino acids. CDR3 nucleotide sequence: TGTGCCAGCAGTCCCGCCGCGGGCACTGAAGCTTTCTTT. This codes for CASSPAAGTEAFF.

The chain has TRBV7-2 and TRBJ2-3; 9 positions agree with TRBD2. There are 15 residues in the CDR3. With V trimmed by 5 bases and J by 4 bases, 7 bases remained unmatched. Germline V gives CDR1 SGHTA, CDR2 FQGNSA. The CDR3 bases are TGTGCCAGCAGCCGAGCGGGGGGCCGCTCAGATACGCAGTATTTT. Translated: CASSRAGGRSDTQYF. Filled out from reference TRBV7-2 and TRBJ2-3, the complete variable domain reads GAGVSQSPSNKVTEKGKDVELRCDPISGHTALYWYRQSLGQGLEFLIYFQGNSAPDKSGLPSDRFSAERTGGSVSTLTIQRTQQEDSAVYLCASSRAGGRSDTQYFGPGTRLTVL.